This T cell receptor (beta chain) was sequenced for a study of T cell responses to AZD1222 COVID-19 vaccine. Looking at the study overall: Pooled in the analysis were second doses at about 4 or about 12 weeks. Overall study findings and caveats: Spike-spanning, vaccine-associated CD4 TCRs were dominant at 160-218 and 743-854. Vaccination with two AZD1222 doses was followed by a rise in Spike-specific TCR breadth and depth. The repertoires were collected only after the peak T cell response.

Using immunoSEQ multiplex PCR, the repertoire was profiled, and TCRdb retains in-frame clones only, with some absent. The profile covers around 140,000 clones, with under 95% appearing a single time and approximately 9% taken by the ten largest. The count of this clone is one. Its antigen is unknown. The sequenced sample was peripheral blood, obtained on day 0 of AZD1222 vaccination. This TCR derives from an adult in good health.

The CDR3 DNA reads as TGTGCCAGCAGCGACAGGGGTTCCGGCCGGGCCGTCTTTCATCAGCCCCAGCATTTT. It yields the protein CASSDRGSGRAVFHQPQHF. The genes are TRBV6-2 or TRBV6-3 and TRBJ1-5; 8 bases are shared with TRBD1. J lost 5 bases, V lost 6 bases, and 21 bases had no gene match. This CDR3 has 19 amino acids. Germline-derived CDR1 and CDR2 are MNHEY and SVGEGT.